This TCR beta chain was captured by sequencing in a study of blood T cell repertoires in COVID-19. Study-wide context: Samples of COVID-19 (acute and convalescent) were obtained from the United States, Italy and Spain.

Which cohort a participant joined came from the clinical history participants gave. What the recovered Cohort 3 donors had was two negative PCRs, clearance, or symptom resolution. Using immunoSEQ multiplex PCR, the repertoire was profiled, and TCRdb retains in-frame clones only, with some absent. The top ten clones hold less than 2% of a sample with over 250,000 clones, over 85% of them seen once. Input material: PBMCs or T cells enriched from blood (not recorded which). This clonotype was obtained from a woman aged 55 to 70 who had recovered from COVID-19.

CDR3 nucleotide sequence: TGTGCCAGCAGTTCATCTGGACTAGCGGGGGCGGAGACCCAGTACTTC. Amino acid sequence: CASSSSGLAGAETQYF. The chain combines TRBV27 with TRBJ2-5; 13 positions agree with TRBD2. The CDR3 loop spans 16 amino acids. Trimming at V came to 4 bases and at J to 5 bases, leaving 7 bases not matched to a gene. Per the germline V gene, CDR1 is MNHEY and CDR2 is SMNVEV (reference sequence).